These 14 T cell receptor beta chains came from one sample sequenced in a study of regulatory T cells in long-lasting Graves disease. Time point defined: newly diagnosed GD, antithyroid drugs for less than 3 months. PBMC-derived RNA was used for the TCR library. To make TCR beta libraries, researchers used iRepertoire HTBI primers and Arm-PCR of CDR3 regions. MiXCR, applied by TCRdb to the multiplex PCR reads, yields one record per CDR3 protein. Of hundreds of thousands of distinct CDR3 sequences in the sample, 18% are singletons; the top ten hold about two fifths. Here the sequenced sample was peripheral blood mononuclear cells (PBMCs), taken at new diagnosis, from a patient treated with antithyroid drugs. These receptors were collected from a female donor with Graves disease.

There are many counts of this clonotype. The rearrangement uses TRBV28 and TRBJ2-7; possibly TRBD1 or TRBD2 for D (5 bases each). The ends were cut back, 3 bases at V and 6 bases at J, with 15 bases in the middle. Looked up from germline, CDR1 is MDHEN and CDR2 is SYDVKM. The CDR3 loop spans 14 amino acids. Written as DNA, the CDR3 is TGTGCCAGCAGTTTTAGTTGGGGGACGGGCGAGCAGTACTTC. Amino acids: CASSFSWGTGEQYF.

In this sample, this clonotype turned up many times. The V and J genes are TRBV19 and TRBJ2-1; TRBD2 aligns across 9 bases. Looked up from germline, CDR1 is LNHDA and CDR2 is SQIVND (reference sequence). The junction had 15 bases not matched to a gene; V was cut back by 3 bases and J by 6 bases. This CDR3 has 18 residues. The CDR3, as DNA: TGTGCCAGTAGTATCCCTGCGGGAGGGTCAAGCTGGAGCAATGAGCAGTTCTTC. Its translation: CASSIPAGGSSWSNEQFF. Variable domain in full (rest from reference TRBV19 and TRBJ2-1): DGGITQSPKYLFRKEGQNVTLSCEQNLNHDAMYWYRQDPGQGLRLIYYSQIVNDFQKGDIAEGYSVSREKKESFPLTVTSAQKNPTAFYLCASSIPAGGSSWSNEQFFGPGTRLTVL.

In the case of this clonotype: Germline is not matched at one junction end, which may reflect a read error. V and J are TRBV10-1 and TRBJ1-2, with unresolved D. In germline, CDR1 is WNHNN, CDR2 SYGVQD (reference sequence). CDR3 size: 13 residues. For the CDR3, the DNA is TGCGCCAACAGTGATGGAAATTCGTATGGCTACACCTTC. Its protein is CANSDGNSYGYTF.

In this sample, this clonotype turned up many times. The chain is built from TRBV7-9 and TRBJ1-2; D gene uncertain. CDR1 SEHNR and CDR2 FQNEAQ come from the germline V gene (reference sequence). The CDR3 loop spans 13 amino acids. Trimming took off 4 bases at V and 7 bases at J, with 13 bases between the two ends. CDR3: CASSSLRTFGYTF. CDR3 coding DNA: TGTGCCAGCAGCTCACTTCGTACGTTTGGCTACACCTTC.

This clonotype was picked up many times. The chain employs TRBV12-3 or TRBV12-4 and TRBJ2-4, with D hard to call. The CDR3 length is 15 residues. V lost 4 bases and J 0 bases, leaving 10 bases between the germline ends. The CDR3 is CASSSLRLAKNIQYF. CDR3 nucleotide sequence: TGTGCCAGCAGTTCACTCAGACTAGCCAAAAACATTCAGTACTTC.

This clonotype was seen ten or more times. Written as DNA, the CDR3 is TGTGCCAGCAGTTTACCCATGAGGGGCTACACCTTC. Residues: CASSLPMRGYTF. The J gene is TRBJ1-2, the V gene TRBV12-3 or TRBV12-4, with D unclear. Trimming cost V 2 bases and J 8 bases, with 9 bases left between them. The CDR3 sequence is 12 residues long.

J is TRBJ2-3 and V is TRBV4-1; 11 positions agree with TRBD2. The CDR3 has 17 residues. Germline V gene sequence: CDR1 MGHRA, CDR2 YSYEKL. Trimming at V came to 2 bases and at J to 1 base, leaving 5 bases not matched to a gene. In nucleotides, the CDR3 is TGCGCCAGCAGCCAAATAGTACTAGCGGGAGGCACAGATACGCAGTATTTT. It codes for CASSQIVLAGGTDTQYF.

This clonotype was recorded many times. The chain joins TRBV5-1 to TRBJ2-7; 15 bases align to TRBD2. J gave up 5 bases and V 3 bases, and 6 bases lay outside the gene matches. CDR1 and CDR2 (germline): SGHRS, YFSETQ. This CDR3 is 16 amino acids long. The CDR3 spells CASSYGLAGGPHEQYF. The CDR3 nucleotides are TGCGCCAGCAGCTACGGACTAGCGGGAGGGCCCCACGAGCAGTACTTC.

At least ten counts were recorded for this clonotype. The chain is built from TRBV20-1 and TRBJ2-1; TRBD2 matches 8 bases. V lost 3 bases, J lost 0 bases, and 4 bases stayed unmatched. This CDR3 comprises 15 residues. The germline V gene encodes CDR1 DFQATT and CDR2 SNEGSKA (reference sequence). Here the CDR3 reads CSASSGASSYNEQFF. Here the CDR3 DNA reads TGCAGTGCTAGTAGCGGGGCCAGCTCCTACAATGAGCAGTTCTTC.

This clonotype was recorded many times. The rearrangement uses TRBV28 and TRBJ1-2, with TRBD1 matching over 7 bases. The CDR3 spans 12 residues. Germline V gene sequence: CDR1 MDHEN, CDR2 SYDVKM. With 8 bases clipped from V and 4 bases from J, the junction kept 4 bases outside the gene matches. The CDR3, as DNA: TGTGCCAGCCTTCGGGACAGCTATGGCTACACCTTC. This encodes CASLRDSYGYTF.

This chain uses TRBV30 with TRBJ1-1; the D gene is possibly TRBD1 (6 bases). The V end was cut by 3 bases, the J end by 3 bases, with 17 bases between. The CDR3 contains 15 residues. Germline V gene data show CDR1 as GTSNPN and CDR2 as SVGIG (reference sequence). The CDR3 DNA is TGTGCCTGGAGGGGGGGCCAGGGAGTGCACACTGAAGCTTTCTTT. This translates into CAWRGGQGVHTEAFF.

This clonotype was detected ten times or more. This chain links TRBV19 with TRBJ2-1; D perhaps matches TRBD2 (6 bases). From germline, CDR1 is LNHDA and CDR2 SQIVND (reference sequence). CDR3 length: 18 residues. V was cut by 3 bases and J by 0 bases, with 18 bases left in between. The CDR3 reads CASSIHGGGDGSYNEQFF. CDR3 in DNA: TGTGCCAGTAGTATCCACGGGGGTGGGGACGGCTCCTACAATGAGCAGTTCTTC.

The table lists this clonotype with many counts. The chain combines TRBV5-1 with TRBJ2-7; D call uncertain. The CDR3 length is 15 residues. Germline V gives CDR1 SGHRS, CDR2 YFSETQ. The V and J ends lost 1 base and 1 base respectively, with 12 bases between them. The CDR3 sequence: CASSLSPEVSYEQYF. The CDR3 DNA reads as TGCGCCAGCAGCTTGTCGCCAGAAGTTTCCTACGAGCAGTACTTC.

The rearrangement joins TRBV4-2 to TRBJ2-2; TRBD2 matches at 16 bases. CDR3 length: 18 amino acids. The V gene end was trimmed by 4 bases and the J gene end by 6 bases; junction bases not matched to a gene: 8. Germline CDR1 is LGHNA and CDR2 is YNFKEQ. CDR3 sequence: CASSPGTSGRADAGELFF. CDR3 DNA sequence: TGTGCCAGCAGCCCAGGGACTAGCGGGAGGGCCGATGCCGGGGAGCTGTTTTTT.